This entry features one T cell receptor beta chain sequence. Assignments of participants to cohorts depended upon their own reported clinical history. The data were taken from a study of blood T cell repertoires in COVID-19. At the level of the study: Samples taken during acute and convalescent COVID-19 were collected in the United States, Italy and Spain.

The protocol was immunoSEQ multiplex PCR, while the TCRdb copy is restricted to in-frame clones and leaves out a portion. The data contain approximately 140,000 clones, roughly 88% of them seen just once; the ten biggest clones take up approximately 1.2%. The receptor was derived from a woman in her twenties or thirties with acute COVID-19. Sequenced material: PBMCs or T cells enriched from blood (not recorded which).

The CDR3 DNA is TGTGCCAGCAGCTTAACGGGTTACGGTGAAAAACTGTTTTTT. It specifies CASSLTGYGEKLFF. The rearrangement uses TRBV11-1 and TRBJ1-4, with D hard to call. Germline V gene lookup returns CDR1 SGHAT and CDR2 FQDESV (reference sequence). The CDR3 sequence is 14 residues long. Trimming removed 2 bases from V and 7 bases from J, with 11 bases in between. Full variable domain (rest looked up from reference TRBV11-1 and TRBJ1-4): EAEVAQSPRYKITEKSQAVAFWCDPISGHATLYWYRQILGQGPELLVQFQDESVVDDSQLPKDRFSAERLKGVDSTLKIQPAELGDSAMYLCASSLTGYGEKLFFGSGTQLSVL.